These 13 T cell receptor beta chains originate from one sample sequenced in a study of tumor-infiltrating lymphocytes in primary liver carcinoma. With a constant-region primer, TCR beta cDNA was made from 450 to 650 ng of total RNA. Library construction for TCR beta comprised three nested multiplex PCR rounds performed with slightly modified ARM-PCR. TRBV1-TRBV30 forward and Cbeta reverse primers drove the first two approximately 10-cycle rounds. TCRdb re-analysed the multiplex PCR reads in MiXCR, keeping a single row per CDR3 protein. The table records about 200,000 distinct CDR3 sequences, less than 65% of them present only once. Extraction also yielded germline DNA, while blood RNA was obtained from unsorted whole blood. The specimen was peripheral blood. These receptors came from a woman in her sixties or seventies with primary liver carcinoma and hepatitis B virus infection.

The sample holds many counts of this clonotype. The chain links TRBV10-3 to TRBJ2-7, with 9 bases matching TRBD2. The J segment lost 2 bases and the V segment lost 10 bases, leaving 6 bases of the junction unmatched. CDR1 and CDR2 from the germline V gene are ENHRY and SYGVKD. The CDR3 runs 13 residues. CDR3 DNA: TGTGCCACCCTACTAGCGGGCACCTACGAGCAGTACTTC. Translating it yields CATLLAGTYEQYF.

The chain links TRBV24-1 to TRBJ2-1, with TRBD2 matching 12 bases. This CDR3 is 16 amino acids long. The germline V gene encodes CDR1 KGHDR and CDR2 SFDVKD. V shed 6 bases and J 8 bases; nucleotides not matched to a gene: 10. CDR3 sequence: CATSWASGRGFDEQFF. The CDR3 DNA sequence: TGTGCCACCAGTTGGGCTAGCGGGAGGGGATTTGATGAGCAGTTCTTC.

This clonotype was counted a few times. The J gene is TRBJ2-5, the V gene TRBV6-1; 9 positions agree with TRBD1. Trimming cost V 1 base and J 5 bases; bases outside gene matches: 2. The germline CDR1 and CDR2 sequences are MNHNS and SASEGT. The CDR3 contains 14 residues. The chain's CDR3 is CASSEGTGVETQYF. CDR3 coding DNA: TGTGCCAGCAGTGAAGGGACAGGGGTGGAGACCCAGTACTTC.

Comments on this clonotype: Given a much more abundant clone one base away, this may be a read error. This chain joins TRBV6-1 and TRBJ2-1; D tentatively reads TRBD1 or TRBD2 (5 bases each). V was cut by 7 bases and J by 8 bases, with 15 bases left in between. Germline CDR1 MNHNS, CDR2 SASEGT. The CDR3 totals 13 residues. The CDR3 DNA is TGTGCCAGCATGTACTCACAGGACTATGAGCAGTTCTTC. This encodes CASMYSQDYEQFF.

V gene TRBV12-3 or TRBV12-4 combines with J gene TRBJ2-3; D is undetermined. V dropped 4 bases and J dropped 8 bases, with 10 bases sitting between them. CDR3 length equals 12 residues. The CDR3 loop reads CASSSTMSTQYF. As DNA, the CDR3 is TGTGCCAGCAGTTCAACTATGTCTACGCAGTATTTT.

Only one count was recorded for this clonotype. This could be a read error, since a much larger clone is one nucleotide away. V and J are TRBV6-1 and TRBJ2-7; D not certain. Germline CDR1 MNHNS, CDR2 SASEGT. Trimming removed 10 bases from V and 3 bases from J, with 25 bases in between. CDR3 length: 16 residues. This CDR3 is CATQNSRSIRYYEQYF. The CDR3 nucleotides are TGTGCCACCCAGAATTCGAGGTCGATTCGGTACTACGAGCAGTACTTC.

On this clonotype: A read error may explain this, as a much larger clone is one base away. This chain joins TRBV6-6 and TRBJ1-2, with D hard to call. Germline V gene sequence: CDR1 MNHNY, CDR2 SVGAGI (reference sequence). There are 13 residues in the CDR3. The CDR3, as DNA: TGTGCCTGCAGTTACGGGGAGGTTTATGGCTACACCTTC. It encodes CACSYGEVYGYTF.

In this sample, this clonotype turned up a few times. A read error may produce the germline difference seen at one junction end. The chain is built from TRBV4-1 and TRBJ2-7, with a weak D call TRBD1 (8 bases). The germline V gene has CDR1 MGHRA and CDR2 YSYEKL. The CDR3 length is 15 residues. CDR3 in amino acids: CASRQGAGESYEQYF. The CDR3 DNA reads as TGCGCCAGCCGCCAGGGGGCGGGAGAGTCGTACGAGCAGTACTTC.

For this clonotype: This sequence may be a read error, since a much larger clone differs from it by one base. The chain links TRBV29-1 to TRBJ2-5; D might be TRBD2 (6 bases). Between the trimmed V and J ends, which lost 7 bases and 2 bases, there was a span of 23 bases. There are 16 residues in the CDR3. Per germline, CDR1 SQVTM and CDR2 ANQGSEA. CDR3 in amino acids: CSASGVTRGIQETQYF. In DNA, the CDR3 is TGCAGCGCCTCTGGCGTGACTAGGGGAATTCAAGAGACCCAGTACTTC. The full variable domain, completed using reference TRBV29-1 and TRBJ2-5, is SAVISQKPSRDICQRGTSLTIQCQVDSQVTMMFWYRQQPGQSLTLIATANQGSEATYESGFVIDKFPISRPNLTFSTLTVSNMSPEDSSIYLCSASGVTRGIQETQYFGPGTRLLVL.

A note on this clonotype: The CDR3 does not close with the conserved phenylalanine or tryptophan, likely indicating a read error. The DNA is omitted, as the CDR3 cannot be located on it reliably, and the CDR3 follows TCRdb's listing. The J gene is TRBJ2-7, the V gene TRBV11-3; whether TRBD2, the table's D call, matches the DNA was not checked. The CDR3 is 15 amino acids in total, end residues counted. Germline CDR1 is SGHNT and CDR2 is YENEEA. CDR3 region: CASSPRTSTAYEEYL.

A single count supports this clonotype. The V call is TRBV28, the J call TRBJ2-7, with 11 nucleotides matching TRBD2. The CDR3 extends over 15 amino acids. The V gene end was trimmed by 7 bases and the J gene end by 3 bases; junction bases not matched to a gene: 8. CDR1 and CDR2 from the germline V gene are MDHEN and SYDVKM. CDR3 sequence: CASTSWGTSGYEQYF. CDR3 sequence (DNA): TGTGCCAGCACTTCATGGGGGACTAGCGGCTACGAGCAGTACTTC.

The rearrangement uses TRBV10-3 and TRBJ2-7, with D possibly TRBD1 on 6 matching bases. Trimming stripped 5 bases from V and 3 bases from J, with 20 bases between. In germline, CDR1 is ENHRY, CDR2 SYGVKD. The CDR3 runs to 16 residues. CDR3 nucleotides: TGTGCCATCAGTCCCGCCTCCGAGACAGGAATCTACGAGCAGTACTTC. Encoded protein: CAISPASETGIYEQYF.

In the case of this clonotype: One end of the junction does not line up with germline, which may come from a read error. V is TRBV11-2 and J is TRBJ2-5; no definite D call. This CDR3 contains 12 residues. Per germline, CDR1 SGHAT and CDR2 FQNNGV. CDR3 DNA sequence: TGTACCAGCAGCTTCTTCCGGTACCCCCAGTACTTC. Protein product: CTSSFFRYPQYF.